Following are 12 T cell receptor beta chains from one sample sequenced in a study of regulatory T cells in long-lasting Graves disease. Construction of the TCR beta libraries employed iRepertoire HTBI primers in conjunction with Arm-PCR of CDR3 regions. TCRdb processed the multiplex PCR reads anew with MiXCR; each CDR3 protein has one entry. In the table there are fewer than 350,000 distinct CDR3 sequences, 18% of which are singletons. Time point denoted: newly diagnosed GD, antithyroid drugs for less than 3 months. The TCR library used RNA extracted from PBMCs. This specimen was peripheral blood mononuclear cells (PBMCs), taken at new diagnosis, from a patient treated with antithyroid drugs. The receptor source for this set is a female donor with Graves disease.

This clonotype appeared a few times. The chain joins TRBV27 to TRBJ2-1; 8 bases agree with TRBD2. The germline gives CDR1 MNHEY, CDR2 SMNVEV (reference sequence). The CDR3 is made up of 18 amino acids. Germline trimming cut 2 bases from V and 5 bases from J; bases unmatched to any gene: 14. CDR3 in DNA: TGTGCCAGCAGTTTAAGGCCCGGGGTAGCGGGACCTAACAATGAGCAGTTCTTC. Translated: CASSLRPGVAGPNNEQFF.

This clonotype was seen repeatedly, ten times or more. The chain links TRBV7-2 to TRBJ1-4, with D possibly TRBD1 on 5 matching bases. Germline V gene data show CDR1 as SGHTA and CDR2 as FQGNSA. Trimming pared 1 base from V and 7 bases from J, leaving 10 bases between. This CDR3 is 14 amino acids long. CDR3 loop: CASSLVGGAEKLFF. The CDR3 coding sequence is TGTGCCAGCAGCTTAGTTGGGGGAGCTGAAAAACTGTTTTTT.

This clonotype appeared a few times. V gene TRBV5-1 combines with J gene TRBJ1-4; perhaps TRBD1 as D (5 bases). CDR1 SGHRS and CDR2 YFSETQ come from the germline V gene. This CDR3 comprises 13 residues. V was pared by 7 bases and J by 4 bases, with 11 bases between. The CDR3: CASSDSYNEKLFF. Written as DNA, the CDR3 is TGCGCCAGCTCAGACAGTTATAATGAAAAACTGTTTTTT. The full variable domain, its missing parts supplied by reference TRBV5-1 and TRBJ1-4, is KAGVTQTPRYLIKTRGQQVTLSCSPISGHRSVSWYQQTPGQGLQFLFEYFSETQRNKGNFPGRFSGRQFSNSRSEMNVSTLELGDSALYLCASSDSYNEKLFFGSGTQLSVL.

At least ten counts were recorded for this clonotype. The chain employs TRBV12-3 or TRBV12-4 and TRBJ2-5; 7 nucleotides line up with TRBD2. CDR3 length: 14 amino acids. V lost 1 base and J lost 5; bases outside the gene matches: 4. The CDR3 is CASSLGLALETQYF. For the CDR3, the DNA is TGTGCCAGCAGTTTAGGACTAGCCCTGGAGACCCAGTACTTC.

A word on this clonotype: This may be a read error: a much more frequent sequence differs by one nucleotide. The genes are TRBV5-1 and TRBJ1-6, with D perhaps TRBD1 (5 bases). V lost 4 bases and J 7 bases, leaving 15 bases between the germline ends. Germline-derived CDR1 and CDR2 are SGHRS and YFSETQ. The CDR3 is 15 amino acids. CDR3 residues: CASSNSQGPNSPLHF. In DNA form, the CDR3 reads TGCGCCAGCAGCAACTCCCAGGGACCGAATTCACCCCTCCACTTT.

This clonotype has only one observation. This chain links TRBV11-3 with TRBJ2-5; 11 nucleotides agree with TRBD2. CDR3 length: 14 amino acids. After removal of 6 bases from V and 4 bases from J, the junction contained 4 bases not matched to a gene. Per germline, CDR1 SGHNT and CDR2 YENEEA. The CDR3 spells CASRTSGRGETQYF. The DNA of the CDR3 is TGTGCCAGCAGAACTAGCGGGAGAGGAGAGACCCAGTACTTC.

Only a few counts were recorded for this clonotype. The gene calls are TRBV5-1 and TRBJ2-2, with 12 bases aligning to TRBD2. The germline V gene has CDR1 SGHRS and CDR2 YFSETQ. Losses at the gene ends were 4 bases for V and 7 bases for J; bases not matched to a gene: 8. This CDR3 is built from 16 residues. The CDR3, as DNA: TGCGCCAGCAGCCAAAGGACTAGCGGGAATGACGGGGAGCTGTTTTTT. This gives the protein CASSQRTSGNDGELFF.

This clonotype appeared many times. The V call is TRBV27, the J call TRBJ2-2; 7 nucleotides match TRBD2. This CDR3 has 15 amino acids. With V trimmed by 4 bases and J by 2 bases, 4 bases remained unmatched. In germline, CDR1 is MNHEY, CDR2 SMNVEV (reference sequence). DNA of the CDR3: TGTGCCAGCAGTTGGGGGGGAGTAAACACCGGGGAGCTGTTTTTT. Its protein is CASSWGGVNTGELFF.

This clonotype qualifies as medium-sized. CDR3 sequence: CASSFTDANTGELFF. DNA for the CDR3: TGTGCCAGCAGTTTTACGGACGCGAACACCGGGGAGCTGTTTTTT. J is TRBJ2-2 and V is TRBV12-3 or TRBV12-4; no reliable D call. The CDR3 is made up of 15 amino acids. V shed 3 bases and J shed 0 bases, with 8 bases lying between them.

The chain uses TRBV3-1 and TRBJ2-2; 8 nucleotides line up with TRBD1. Unmatched junction bases numbered 2, after V lost 1 base and J lost 1 base. This CDR3 has 16 amino acids. Germline CDR1 reads LGHDT; CDR2 reads YNNKEL (reference sequence). The CDR3 loop is CASSQGDRRNTGELFF. CDR3 coding DNA: TGTGCCAGCAGCCAAGGGGACAGGCGGAACACCGGGGAGCTGTTTTTT.

There are many counts of this clonotype. The chain employs TRBV2 and TRBJ2-1; D is perhaps TRBD2 (5 bases). The CDR3 runs to 17 residues. The V and J ends lost 8 bases and 0 bases respectively, with 20 bases between them. Germline CDR1 is SNHLY and CDR2 is FYNNEI. In DNA form, the CDR3 reads TGTGCCAGCTGGGTTTTTTCGAGGGAAAGCTCCTACAATGAGCAGTTCTTC. Protein product: CASWVFSRESSYNEQFF. Looking up the rest from reference TRBV2 and TRBJ2-1 gives the full variable domain: EPEVTQTPSHQVTQMGQEVILRCVPISNHLYFYWYRQILGQKVEFLVSFYNNEISEKSEIFDDQFSVERPDGSNFTLKIRSTKLEDSAMYFCASWVFSRESSYNEQFFGPGTRLTVL.

The chain employs TRBV28 and TRBJ2-7; TRBD2 agrees at 8 bases. The germline gives CDR1 MDHEN, CDR2 SYDVKM. This CDR3 contains 16 residues. J lost 4 bases, V lost 1 base, and 9 bases had no gene match. The chain's CDR3 is CASSLSRTSIGYEQYF. The CDR3, as DNA: TGTGCCAGCAGTTTATCTCGGACTAGCATAGGTTACGAGCAGTACTTC.